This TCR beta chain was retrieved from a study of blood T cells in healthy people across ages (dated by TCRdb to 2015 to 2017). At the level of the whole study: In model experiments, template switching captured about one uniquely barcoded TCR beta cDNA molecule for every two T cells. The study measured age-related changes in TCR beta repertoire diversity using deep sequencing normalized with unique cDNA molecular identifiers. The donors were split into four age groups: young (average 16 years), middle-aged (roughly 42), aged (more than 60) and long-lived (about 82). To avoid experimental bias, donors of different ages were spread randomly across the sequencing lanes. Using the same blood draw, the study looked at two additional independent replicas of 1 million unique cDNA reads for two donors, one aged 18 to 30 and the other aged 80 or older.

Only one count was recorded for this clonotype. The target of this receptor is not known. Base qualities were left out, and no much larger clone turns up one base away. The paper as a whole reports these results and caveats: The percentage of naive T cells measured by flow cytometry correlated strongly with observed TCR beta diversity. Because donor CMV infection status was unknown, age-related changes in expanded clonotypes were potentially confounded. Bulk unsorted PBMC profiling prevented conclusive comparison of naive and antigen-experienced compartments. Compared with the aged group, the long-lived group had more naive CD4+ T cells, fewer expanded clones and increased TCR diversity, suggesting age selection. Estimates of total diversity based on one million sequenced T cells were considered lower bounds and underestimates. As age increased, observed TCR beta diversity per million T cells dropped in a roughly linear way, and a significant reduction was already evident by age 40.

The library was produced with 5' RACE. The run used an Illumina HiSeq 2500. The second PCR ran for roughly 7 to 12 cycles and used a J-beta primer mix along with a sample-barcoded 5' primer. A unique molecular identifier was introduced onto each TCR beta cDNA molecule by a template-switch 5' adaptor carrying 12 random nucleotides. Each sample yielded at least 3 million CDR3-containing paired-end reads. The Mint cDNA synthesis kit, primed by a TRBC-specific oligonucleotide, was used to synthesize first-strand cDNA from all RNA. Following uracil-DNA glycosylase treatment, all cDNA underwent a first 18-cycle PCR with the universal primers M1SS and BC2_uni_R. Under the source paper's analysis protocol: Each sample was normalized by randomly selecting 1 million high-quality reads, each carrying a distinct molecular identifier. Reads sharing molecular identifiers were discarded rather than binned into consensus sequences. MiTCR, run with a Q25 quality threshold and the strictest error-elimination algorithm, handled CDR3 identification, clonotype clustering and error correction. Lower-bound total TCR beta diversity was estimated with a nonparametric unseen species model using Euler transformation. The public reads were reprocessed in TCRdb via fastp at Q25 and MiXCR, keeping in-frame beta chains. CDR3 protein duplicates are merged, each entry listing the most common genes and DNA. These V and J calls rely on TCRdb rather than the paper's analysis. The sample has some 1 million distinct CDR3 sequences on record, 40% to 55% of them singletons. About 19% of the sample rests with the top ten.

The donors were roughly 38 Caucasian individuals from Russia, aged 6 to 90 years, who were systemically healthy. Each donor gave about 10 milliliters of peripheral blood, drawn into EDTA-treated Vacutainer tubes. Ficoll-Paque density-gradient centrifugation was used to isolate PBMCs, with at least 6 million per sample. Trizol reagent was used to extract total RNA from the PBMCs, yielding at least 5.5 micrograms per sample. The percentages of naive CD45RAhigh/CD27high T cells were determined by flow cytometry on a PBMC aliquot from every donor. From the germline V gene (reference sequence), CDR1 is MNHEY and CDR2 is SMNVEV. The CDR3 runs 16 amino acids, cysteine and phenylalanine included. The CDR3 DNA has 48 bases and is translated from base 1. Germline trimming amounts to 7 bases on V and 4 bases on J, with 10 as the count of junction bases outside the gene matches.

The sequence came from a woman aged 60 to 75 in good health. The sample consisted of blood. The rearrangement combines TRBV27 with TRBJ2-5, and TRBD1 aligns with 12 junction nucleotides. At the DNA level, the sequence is TGTGCCAGCAATTCCGGGACAGGGGGCGGGCGAGAGACCCAGTACTTC. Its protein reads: CASNSGTGGGRETQYF.